This TCR beta chain was found in a study of cytomegalovirus exposure and HLA in healthy donors. The V and J ends lost 2 bases and 5 bases, in that order; junction bases with no gene match: 6. The CDR3 consists of 16 residues. The germline V gene encodes CDR1 SEHNR and CDR2 FQNEAQ (reference sequence). Amplification used 60 Vbeta primers and 13 Jbeta primers. Data came from immunoSEQ multiplex PCR; TCRdb stores just in-frame clones and leaves some out. The sample lists about 170,000 clones; roughly 84% were seen once. This clone was counted a single time. The sample contains more than one DNA sequence encoding this CDR3.

The specimen was PBMCs. The V gene is TRBV7-9, the J gene TRBJ2-5; 12 bases fit TRBD2. This receptor was taken from a male donor in good health and CMV-seronegative. This CDR3 is CASSLYRTSGEETQYF. The CDR3 DNA sequence: TGTGCCAGCAGCTTATATCGGACTAGCGGGGAGGAGACCCAGTACTTC.